A single sample is the source of the 10 T cell receptor beta chains below, sequenced in a study of tumor and adjacent non-tumor tissue in lung cancer. RNA was extracted from bulk tissue without any cell sorting. TCRbeta libraries were built with three rounds of nested PCR, modified from ARM-PCR. TCRdb used MiXCR to reprocess the multiplex PCR reads, holding one entry per CDR3 protein. The repertoire consists of 100,000 to 150,000 distinct CDR3 sequences, with over 65% occurring once and the leading ten covering 9.5% to 15%. The specimen sequenced was lung tumor tissue. All receptors come from a man younger than 40 with non-small cell lung cancer.

As for this clonotype: No conserved phenylalanine or tryptophan ends this CDR3, so it is likely a read error. The chain combines TRBV11-2 with TRBJ2-7; TRBD1 might be the D (5 bases). This CDR3 contains 12 residues. From germline, CDR1 is SGHAT and CDR2 FQNNGV. V was shortened by 8 bases and J by 5 bases, with 13 bases between the two germline ends. CDR3 residues: CASGRGTDEQYS. The CDR3 DNA follows: TGTGCCAGCGGAAGGGGAACAGACGAGCAGTACTCC.

Notes on this clonotype: This may be a read error, as it is one base from a much larger clone. V usage is TRBV4-3 and J usage is TRBJ2-5; the D is unclear. V was cut by 1 base and J by 5 bases, with 11 bases left in between. The CDR3 is 14 residues long. Per the germline V gene, CDR1 is LGHNA and CDR2 is YSLEER. The CDR3 is CASSQAEVGETQYF. CDR3 nucleotide sequence: TGCGCCAGCAGCCAAGCAGAGGTCGGGGAGACCCAGTACTTC.

On this clonotype itself: The junction departs from the called germline gene at one end, perhaps through a read error. The genes are TRBV10-3 and TRBJ2-2; D tentatively fits TRBD1 or TRBD2 (6 bases each). CDR1 and CDR2 (germline): ENHRY, SYGVKD. The CDR3 contains 16 residues. CDR3 coding DNA: TGTGCCATCAGTGACTGGGGGCCCACGAACGCCGGGGGGCTGTTTTTT. It is translated as CAISDWGPTNAGGLFF.

This clonotype was recorded once. This may stem from a read error, because a much larger clone lies one nucleotide away. This chain joins TRBV5-6 and TRBJ2-4; a possible D gene is TRBD1 (6 bases). CDR3 length equals 14 residues. CDR1 SGHDT and CDR2 YYEEEE come from the germline V gene. CDR3 nucleotides: TGTGCCAGCAACTTGGCGGACAGTGGCGACATTCAGTACTTC. Amino acid sequence: CASNLADSGDIQYF.

Points on this clonotype: This CDR3 fails to terminate in the conserved phenylalanine or tryptophan, so it likely reflects a read error. J is TRBJ2-7 and V is TRBV11-2; D unresolved. The V end lost 4 bases, the J end lost 0 bases, and 7 bases lay between the germline ends. CDR3 length: 13 amino acids. Germline V CDR1 and CDR2: SGHAT, FQNNGV. CDR3 sequence: CASSSPSSYEQYS. The CDR3, as DNA: TGTGCCAGCAGCTCGCCCAGCTCCTACGAGCAGTACTCC.

About this clonotype: An end of the junction differs from the germline gene, which may be a read error. The chain is built from TRBV6-5 and TRBJ1-1; D is uncertain. CDR3 length: 14 amino acids. Per germline, CDR1 MNHEY and CDR2 SVGAGI. The CDR3 nucleotides read TGTGCCAGTAGGGCGTACAGACTGAACACTGAAGCTATCTTT. This sequence encodes CASRAYRLNTEAIF.

The chain links TRBV10-3 to TRBJ2-1; tentative D call: TRBD1 (5 bases). With 4 bases removed from V and 5 bases from J, the gap between germline ends came to 9 bases. Germline CDR1 ENHRY, CDR2 SYGVKD. The CDR3 has 13 amino acids. The CDR3 DNA reads as TGTGCCATCAGTGGGGGCGCAAACAATGAGCAGTTCTTC. Encoded protein: CAISGGANNEQFF.

Turning to this clonotype: Because the CDR3 is missing its conserved closing phenylalanine or tryptophan, this is likely a read error. The chain carries TRBV12-3 or TRBV12-4 and TRBJ2-7, with TRBD2 matching over 7 bases. V was pared by 1 base and J by 5 bases, with 14 bases of the junction left unmatched. The CDR3 loop spans 17 amino acids. The CDR3 DNA follows: TGTGCCAGCAGTTTAGTTGAGGGAGGGCCAGCATTCAACGAGCAGTACTCC. It encodes CASSLVEGGPAFNEQYS.

In its sample, this clonotype was seen many times. The V and J genes are TRBV20-1 and TRBJ2-1, with TRBD2 matching over 9 bases. The CDR3 runs 14 residues. Trimming cost V 1 base and J 6 bases; bases outside gene matches: 4. The germline CDR1 and CDR2 sequences are DFQATT and SNEGSKA (reference sequence). The CDR3 nucleotides are TGCAGTGCTAGAGGGCGGGAGGGAGGCAATGAGCAGTTCTTC. This sequence encodes CSARGREGGNEQFF.

A note on this clonotype: A much bigger clone sits one base away, suggesting this may be a read error. Because it lacks the conserved phenylalanine or tryptophan at the end, this CDR3 is likely a read error. The rearrangement links TRBV6-5 to TRBJ2-7, with D possibly being TRBD2 (6 bases). The CDR3 covers 13 residues. Germline V gene lookup returns CDR1 MNHEY and CDR2 SVGAGI. V was clipped by 6 bases and J by 3 bases, with 12 bases between them. CDR3 DNA: TGTGCCAGCAGCCAACCCGGGGGCTACGAGCAGTACCTC. This codes for CASSQPGGYEQYL.